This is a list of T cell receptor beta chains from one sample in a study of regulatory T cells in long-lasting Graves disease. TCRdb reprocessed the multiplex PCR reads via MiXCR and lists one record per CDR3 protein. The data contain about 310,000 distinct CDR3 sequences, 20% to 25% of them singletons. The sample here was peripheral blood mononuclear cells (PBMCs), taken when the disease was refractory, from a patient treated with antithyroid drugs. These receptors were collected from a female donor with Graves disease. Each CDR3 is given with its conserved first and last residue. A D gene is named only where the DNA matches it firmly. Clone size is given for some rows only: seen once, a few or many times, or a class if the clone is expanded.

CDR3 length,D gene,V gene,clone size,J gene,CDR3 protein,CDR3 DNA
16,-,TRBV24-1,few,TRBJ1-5,CATSGEDSPFNQPQHF,TGTGCCACCAGTGGCGAGGACAGCCCCTTCAATCAGCCCCAGCATTTT
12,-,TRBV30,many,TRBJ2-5,CAWSPAGETQYF,TGTGCCTGGAGTCCCGCTGGGGAGACCCAGTACTTC
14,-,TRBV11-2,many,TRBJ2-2,CASVGTGFFGELFF,TGTGCCAGCGTCGGTACAGGGTTCTTTGGGGAGCTGTTTTTT
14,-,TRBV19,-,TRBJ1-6,CASSMDSLNSPLHF,TGTGCCAGTAGTATGGACAGTTTGAATTCACCCCTCCACTTT
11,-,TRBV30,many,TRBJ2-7,CAWISAYEQYF,TGTGCCTGGATATCAGCCTACGAGCAGTACTTC
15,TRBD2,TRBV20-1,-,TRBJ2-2,CSARGTRGDTGELFF,TGCAGTGCTAGAGGGACTAGAGGAGACACCGGGGAGCTGTTTTTT
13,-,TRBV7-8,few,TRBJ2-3,CASRPYSTDTQYF,TGTGCCAGCAGACCCTATTCCACAGATACGCAGTATTTT
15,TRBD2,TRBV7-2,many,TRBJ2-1,CASSLQLAGGNEQFF,TGTGCCAGCAGCTTACAACTAGCGGGAGGGAATGAGCAGTTCTTC
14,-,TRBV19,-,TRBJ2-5,CASSPRRDRETQYF,TGTGCCAGTAGCCCCAGACGCGACAGGGAGACCCAGTACTTC
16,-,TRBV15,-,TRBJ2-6,CATSREGSSGANVLTF,TGTGCCACCAGCAGAGAAGGTAGCTCTGGGGCCAACGTCCTGACTTTC
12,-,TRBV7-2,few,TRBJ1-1,CASSPIGSRAFF,TGTGCCAGCAGCCCGATTGGATCGCGGGCTTTCTTT
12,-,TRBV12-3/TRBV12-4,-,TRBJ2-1,CASSLPPAEQFF,TGTGCCAGCAGTTTACCCCCCGCTGAGCAGTTCTTC
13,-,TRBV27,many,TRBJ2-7,CASSFKVSYEQYF,TGTGCCAGCAGTTTCAAGGTCTCCTACGAGCAGTACTTC
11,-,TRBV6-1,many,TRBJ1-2,CASSPIYGYTF,TGTGCCAGCAGTCCGATCTATGGCTACACCTTC
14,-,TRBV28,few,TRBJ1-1,CASSSEGQNTEAFF,TGTGCCAGCAGTTCCGAGGGACAGAACACTGAAGCTTTCTTT
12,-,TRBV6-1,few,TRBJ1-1,CASSVPPTEAFF,-
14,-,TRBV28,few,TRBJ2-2,CASSLGGSTGELFF,TGTGCCAGCAGTTTAGGTGGGAGCACCGGGGAGCTGTTTTTT
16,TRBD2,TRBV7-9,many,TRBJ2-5,CASSSLLAGGSETQYF,TGTGCCAGCAGTTCTCTACTAGCGGGAGGCTCAGAGACCCAGTACTTC
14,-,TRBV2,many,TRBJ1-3,CASSGEGSGNTIYF,TGTGCCAGCAGTGGAGAGGGGTCTGGAAACACCATATATTTT
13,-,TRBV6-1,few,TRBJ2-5,CASRPYREETQYF,TGTGCCAGCAGACCATACAGGGAAGAGACCCAGTACTTC
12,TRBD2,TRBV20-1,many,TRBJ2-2,CSAPRGAGELFF,TGCAGTGCTCCACGGGGGGCCGGGGAGCTGTTTTTT
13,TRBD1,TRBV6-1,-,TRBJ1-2,CASRKQGRDGYTF,TGTGCCAGCAGGAAACAGGGGCGGGATGGCTACACCTTC
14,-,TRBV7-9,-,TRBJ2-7,CASSLAGSLGEQYF,TGTGCCAGCAGCTTAGCGGGATCCCTCGGCGAGCAGTACTTC
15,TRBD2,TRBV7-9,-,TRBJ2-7,CASSEPSGKNREQYF,TGTGCCAGCAGCGAGCCTAGCGGGAAAAACAGAGAGCAGTACTTC
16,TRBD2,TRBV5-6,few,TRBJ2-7,CASSAMTSGRSYEQYF,TGTGCCAGCAGCGCGATGACTAGCGGGAGGAGCTACGAGCAGTACTTC
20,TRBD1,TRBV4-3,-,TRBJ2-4,CASSQDSGQGGGLAKNIQYF,TGCGCCAGCAGCCAAGATTCGGGACAGGGAGGGGGGCTAGCCAAAAACATTCAGTACTTC
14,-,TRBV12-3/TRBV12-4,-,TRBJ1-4,CASSSTGLYEKLLF,TGTGCCAGCAGTTCCACAGGGTTGTATGAAAAACTGCTTTTT
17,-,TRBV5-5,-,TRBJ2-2,CASSFSFTALRSGELFF,TGTGCCAGCAGCTTTTCTTTCACAGCTCTGAGGTCCGGGGAGCTGTTTTTT
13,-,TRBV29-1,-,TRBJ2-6,CSCLGTGANVLTF,TGCAGCTGTTTGGGGACTGGGGCCAACGTCCTGACTTTC
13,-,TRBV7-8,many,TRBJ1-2,CASSPQGIYGYTF,TGTGCCAGCAGCCCCCAGGGTATCTATGGCTACACCTTC
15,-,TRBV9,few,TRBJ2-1,CASSVSSGDTNEQFF,TGTGCCAGCAGCGTCTCGTCGGGGGATACCAATGAGCAGTTCTTC
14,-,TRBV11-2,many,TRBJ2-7,CASSLEVLSYEQYF,TGTGCCAGCAGCTTAGAGGTACTCTCCTACGAGCAGTACTTC
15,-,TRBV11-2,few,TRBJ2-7,CASSPNPVTGEEQYF,TGTGCCAGCAGCCCAAACCCCGTAACAGGCGAAGAGCAGTACTTC
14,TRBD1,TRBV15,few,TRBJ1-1,CATSRDSTDRGTFF,TGTGCCACCAGCAGAGATTCCACCGACAGGGGAACTTTCTTT
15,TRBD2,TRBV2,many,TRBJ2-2,CASSVFQRGNGELFF,TGTGCCAGCAGTGTCTTCCAGCGGGGGAACGGGGAGCTGTTTTTT
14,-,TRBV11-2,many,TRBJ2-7,CASSLRLPPYEQYF,TGTGCCAGCAGCTTACGCCTACCCCCTTACGAGCAGTACTTC
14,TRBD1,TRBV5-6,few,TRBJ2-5,CASSLWTGGETQYF,TGTGCCAGCAGCTTATGGACAGGGGGAGAGACCCAGTACTTC
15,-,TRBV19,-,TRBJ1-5,CASSIFGTTHQPQHF,TGTGCCAGTAGTATCTTCGGGACAACTCATCAGCCCCAGCATTTT
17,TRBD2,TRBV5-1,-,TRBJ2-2,CASSAAWDYGNTGELFF,TGCGCCAGCAGCGCCGCCTGGGACTATGGAAACACCGGGGAGCTGTTTTTT
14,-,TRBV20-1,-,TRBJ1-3,CSARPADTGNTIYF,TGCAGTGCTAGGCCAGCCGATACCGGAAACACCATATATTTT
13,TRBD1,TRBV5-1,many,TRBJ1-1,CASSFDRDTEAFF,TGTGCCAGCAGCTTCGACAGGGACACTGAAGCTTTCTTT
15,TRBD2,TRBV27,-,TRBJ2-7,CASSGTSGEGYEQYF,TGTGCCAGCAGTGGAACTAGCGGAGAGGGGTACGAGCAGTACTTC
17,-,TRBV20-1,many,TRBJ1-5,CSARVLRGRPDNQPQHF,TGCAGTGCTAGAGTCCTGCGGGGCAGGCCAGACAATCAGCCCCAGCATTTT